The next 6 T cell receptor beta chains were all read from a single sample in a study of blood T cell repertoires in COVID-19. This table comes from immunoSEQ multiplex PCR, and its TCRdb copy is limited to in-frame clones, with some not included. Of about 73,000 clones listed, 80% to 85% are singletons. The specimen sequenced was peripheral blood. These receptors originate from a woman aged 60-75 years with acute or convalescent COVID-19.

The V and J genes are TRBV28 and TRBJ2-7, with D hard to call. Deletions cut 6 bases from V and 8 bases from J, with 14 bases between. Germline-derived CDR1 and CDR2 are MDHEN and SYDVKM. The CDR3 sequence is 12 residues long. In DNA, the CDR3 is TGTGCCAGCAGACCCCCGGGTTTGAAGCAGTACTTC. Amino acid sequence: CASRPPGLKQYF.

This sequence joins TRBV11-2 and TRBJ1-1, with D unclear. V was pared by 1 base and J by 1 base, with 10 bases between. CDR1 and CDR2 (germline): SGHAT, FQNNGV. The CDR3 loop spans 15 amino acids. The chain's CDR3 is CASSLALGSNTEAFF. The CDR3 bases are TGTGCCAGCAGCTTAGCTTTGGGCTCGAACACTGAAGCTTTCTTT.

V is TRBV9 and J is TRBJ1-1; TRBD1 aligns across 9 bases. The CDR3 is 16 amino acids. The V gene end was trimmed by 4 bases and the J gene end by 4 bases; junction bases not matched to a gene: 11. The germline CDR1 and CDR2 sequences are SGDLS and YYNGEE. CDR3 in amino acids: CASSPWTGVEGTEAFF. CDR3 nucleotide sequence: TGTGCCAGCAGCCCCTGGACAGGGGTCGAGGGCACTGAAGCTTTCTTT.

This clone has a handful of counts. This chain connects TRBV6-5 to TRBJ2-5; TRBD2 aligns across 10 bases. The germline CDR1 and CDR2 sequences are MNHEY and SVGAGI. V dropped 8 bases and J dropped 4; count of bases not matched to a gene: 7. The CDR3 has 14 amino acids. The CDR3 loop is CASWSGRARETQYF. CDR3 nucleotide sequence: TGTGCCAGCTGGAGCGGGAGGGCCAGAGAGACCCAGTACTTC.

V gene TRBV7-2 combines with J gene TRBJ2-1, with 7 bases that match TRBD2. With V trimmed by 5 bases and J by 0 bases, 7 bases remained unmatched. This CDR3 is 16 amino acids long. Germline V gene sequence: CDR1 SGHTA, CDR2 FQGNSA. The CDR3 sequence: CASSAGTTLSYNEQFF. The CDR3 coding sequence is TGTGCCAGCAGCGCCGGGACTACCCTCTCCTACAATGAGCAGTTCTTC. Drawing the rest from reference TRBV7-2 and TRBJ2-1, the complete variable domain is GAGVSQSPSNKVTEKGKDVELRCDPISGHTALYWYRQSLGQGLEFLIYFQGNSAPDKSGLPSDRFSAERTGGSVSTLTIQRTQQEDSAVYLCASSAGTTLSYNEQFFGPGTRLTVL.

This sequence joins TRBV18 and TRBJ2-3; 8 positions match TRBD1. V lost 7 bases and J lost 1; bases outside the gene matches: 7. This CDR3 is 15 amino acids long. CDR1 and CDR2 (germline): KGHSH, LQKENI. The CDR3 here is CASCKTGARTDTQYF. The CDR3 bases are TGTGCCAGCTGCAAGACAGGGGCCCGCACAGATACGCAGTATTTT.